This TCR beta chain was documented in a study of blood T cell repertoires in COVID-19. About the research overall: T cells, B-cell-depleted T cells, or PBMCs supplied cDNA or gDNA.

Method: immunoSEQ multiplex PCR; TCRdb's copy keeps in-frame clones and lacks some. This table has 80,000 to 95,000 clones, over 70% appearing once. The ends lost 6 bases at V and 8 bases at J; junction bases unmatched: 6. This CDR3 spans 12 amino acids. The germline CDR1 and CDR2 sequences are MDHEN and SYDVKM. The chain employs TRBV28 and TRBJ2-7; TRBD2 matches at 8 bases. The sequence was collected from a woman of 80 years or more with acute or convalescent COVID-19. The specimen was peripheral blood. CDR3: CASRSGTRKQYF. DNA for the CDR3: TGTGCCAGCAGGTCCGGGACTAGGAAGCAGTACTTC.